This entry is about one TCR beta chain. Its matching antigen is unknown. V lost 0 bases and J 0 bases, leaving 6 bases between the germline ends. Germline-derived CDR1 and CDR2 are ENHRY and SYGVKD. The CDR3 consists of 15 residues. The record originates from a study of T cell responses to AZD1222 COVID-19 vaccine. Study results and limitations: Per reports, nearly half of all spike-specific TCRs target regions that are unmutated in variants.

Sequenced by immunoSEQ multiplex PCR; TCRdb stores in-frame clones only, minus some. The table has under 130,000 clones, 75% to 95% seen once; the top ten hold under 50%. The material was peripheral blood, obtained on day 0 of AZD1222 vaccination. The clonotype comes from an adult in good health. This chain joins TRBV10-3 and TRBJ1-5; D gene uncertain. DNA for the CDR3: TGTGCCATCAGTGAGTCGCTTAGTAGCAATCAGCCCCAGCATTTT. Its translation is CAISESLSSNQPQHF.